These 24 T cell receptor beta chains originate from one sample sequenced in a study of shared clonotypes between healthy human individuals. Sequencing was performed with immunoSEQ multiplex PCR; in TCRdb, only in-frame clones are kept and a portion is missing. The sample lists roughly 2,500,000 clones, 90% to 95% occurring once. The sample was naive CD4+ T cells from PBMCs. Subset specified: CD45RA+ positively selected. The receptors shown here come from a young man in good health. Some clones in this sample may be carry-over from other donors' samples.

V gene TRBV4-1 combines with J gene TRBJ1-2; TRBD1 might be the D (5 bases). V was clipped by 4 bases and J by 2 bases, with 8 bases between them. The germline CDR1 and CDR2 sequences are MGHRA and YSYEKL. The CDR3 consists of 13 residues. CDR3 nucleotide sequence: TGCGCCAGCAGCCTACAGGTGAACTATGGCTACACCTTC. Residues: CASSLQVNYGYTF.

The chain uses TRBV18 and TRBJ1-2; TRBD1 matches 8 bases. CDR1 and CDR2 from the germline V gene are KGHSH and LQKENI. V lost 1 base, J lost 3 bases, and 7 bases stayed unmatched. This CDR3 has 16 residues. In DNA, the CDR3 is TGTGCCAGCTCACCACTTACCCCGACAGGGGACTATGGCTACACCTTC. It codes for CASSPLTPTGDYGYTF.

The chain carries TRBV6-5 and TRBJ2-7; 7 nucleotides align to TRBD2. Germline V gene data show CDR1 as MNHEY and CDR2 as SVGAGI. Trimming at V came to 10 bases and at J to 4 bases, leaving 4 bases not matched to a gene. CDR3 length: 11 amino acids. The CDR3 region is CAIGSGYEQYF. Here the CDR3 DNA reads TGTGCCATAGGTAGCGGGTACGAGCAGTACTTC.

The rearrangement joins TRBV28 to TRBJ2-5, with 9 bases that match TRBD1. CDR1 and CDR2 from the germline V gene are MDHEN and SYDVKM. The CDR3 sequence is 17 residues long. Trimming cost V 4 bases and J 5 bases; bases outside gene matches: 14. The CDR3 loop is CASSSPRQGVYGETQYF. DNA of the CDR3: TGTGCCAGCAGTTCACCCCGACAGGGGGTATACGGGGAGACCCAGTACTTC.

The chain employs TRBV6-5 and TRBJ2-1; 7 nucleotides agree with TRBD2. This CDR3 contains 15 residues. Germline CDR1 and CDR2: MNHEY and SVGAGI. V lost 1 base and J lost 7; bases outside the gene matches: 7. CDR3 DNA sequence: TGTGCCAGCAGTTACTGGGGCGGGAGCCGGAATGAGCAGTTCTTC. As protein: CASSYWGGSRNEQFF.

The gene calls are TRBV30 and TRBJ1-2; D not certain. The CDR3 loop spans 15 amino acids. Trimming left V 2 bases short and J 6 bases short, with 19 bases between. Germline V lookup: CDR1 GTSNPN, CDR2 SVGIG (reference sequence). The CDR3 sequence is CAWSNAALTYHGYTF. CDR3 sequence (DNA): TGTGCCTGGAGTAATGCGGCCTTAACCTATCATGGCTACACCTTC.

This clone was detected once. The V call is TRBV12-5, the J call TRBJ2-7, with D uncertain. The V gene lost 4 bases and the J gene lost 5 bases, with 24 bases spanning the gap. Germline V gene data show CDR1 as LGHNT and CDR2 as FRNRAP. CDR3 length: 17 amino acids. The CDR3 reads CASGSLGCGVSYHEQYF. CDR3 DNA sequence: TGTGCTAGTGGTTCCCTAGGTTGTGGGGTAAGTTACCACGAGCAGTACTTC. The variable domain in full, with the rest retrieved from reference TRBV12-5 and TRBJ2-7, is DARVTQTPRHKVTEMGQEVTMRCQPILGHNTVFWYRQTMMQGLELLAYFRNRAPLDDSGMPKDRFSAEMPDATLATLKIQPSEPRDSAVYFCASGSLGCGVSYHEQYFGPGTRLTVT.

The chain combines TRBV7-2 with TRBJ1-1, with D perhaps matching TRBD1 (6 bases). Germline CDR1 reads SGHTA; CDR2 reads FQGNSA. This CDR3 has 15 amino acids. V was pared by 1 base and J by 5 bases, with 14 bases between. In nucleotides, the CDR3 is TGTGCCAGCAGCTTAGTAACCGGGACAAGTACTGAAGCTTTCTTT. Translating it yields CASSLVTGTSTEAFF. Together with reference TRBV7-2 and TRBJ1-1, the CDR3 gives the full variable domain: GAGVSQSPSNKVTEKGKDVELRCDPISGHTALYWYRQSLGQGLEFLIYFQGNSAPDKSGLPSDRFSAERTGGSVSTLTIQRTQQEDSAVYLCASSLVTGTSTEAFFGQGTRLTVV.

The chain combines TRBV5-4 with TRBJ1-5; D remains ambiguous. The CDR3 extends over 12 amino acids. Trimming took 4 bases from V and 4 from J, leaving 6 bases between them. The V gene's germline CDR1 is SGHNT and CDR2 YYREEE (reference sequence). DNA of the CDR3: TGTGCCAGCAGCCTGAGGAATCAGCCCCAGCATTTT. It is translated as CASSLRNQPQHF. Looking up the rest from reference TRBV5-4 and TRBJ1-5 gives the full variable domain: ETGVTQSPTHLIKTRGQQVTLRCSSQSGHNTVSWYQQALGQGPQFIFQYYREEENGRGNFPPRFSGLQFPNYSSELNVNALELDDSALYLCASSLRNQPQHFGDGTRLSIL.

CDR3 sequence: CASSYDRQRGYTF. In nucleotides, the CDR3 is TGTGCCAGCAGTTACGATAGGCAACGGGGCTACACCTTC. This sequence joins TRBV6-5 and TRBJ1-2; D call uncertain. This CDR3 contains 13 residues. Germline V gene lookup returns CDR1 MNHEY and CDR2 SVGAGI. V gave up 2 bases and J gave up 8 bases, with 12 bases separating them.

V and J are TRBV29-1 and TRBJ2-3; D perhaps matches TRBD1 (6 bases). The CDR3 is 14 residues long. The V and J ends lost 7 bases and 1 base respectively, with 15 bases between them. CDR1 SQVTM and CDR2 ANQGSEA come from the germline V gene. CDR3 protein: CSAVPPGGTDTQYF. DNA of the CDR3: TGCAGCGCAGTTCCCCCAGGGGGCACAGATACGCAGTATTTT.

V usage is TRBV5-6 and J usage is TRBJ1-2; D is unclear. V lost 0 bases to trimming and J lost 3 bases, with 12 bases between them. Per germline, CDR1 SGHDT and CDR2 YYEEEE. This CDR3 comprises 15 residues. The chain's CDR3 is CASSLVPPGDYGYTF. The CDR3 nucleotides read TGTGCCAGCAGCTTGGTTCCCCCGGGAGACTATGGCTACACCTTC.

This rearrangement joins TRBV28 to TRBJ1-3; D gene unclear. V lost 5 bases and J 5 bases, leaving 13 bases between the germline ends. CDR1 MDHEN and CDR2 SYDVKM come from the germline V gene. This CDR3 is 14 amino acids long. CDR3 in amino acids: CASSVGGSRNTIYF. The CDR3 region has the DNA TGTGCCAGCAGTGTCGGAGGGTCCAGAAACACCATATATTTT.

The V gene is TRBV19, the J gene TRBJ2-3; the D gene could be TRBD1 or TRBD2 (5 bases each). This CDR3 spans 14 amino acids. CDR1 is LNHDA and CDR2 is SQIVND in the germline V gene (reference sequence). V lost 3 bases and J lost 3, with 10 bases in between. DNA of the CDR3: TGTGCCAGTAGTATGTGGGGGAAGACAGATACGCAGTATTTT. Residues: CASSMWGKTDTQYF.

The chain couples TRBV19 to TRBJ2-5, with 8 bases fitting TRBD1. Per germline, CDR1 LNHDA and CDR2 SQIVND (reference sequence). Germline trimming cut 5 bases from V and 4 bases from J; bases unmatched to any gene: 12. CDR3 size: 16 residues. CDR3 amino acids: CASSSRTGKALETQYF. The CDR3 coding sequence is TGTGCCAGTAGTTCCCGGACAGGGAAGGCCTTAGAGACCCAGTACTTC.

Only one count was recorded for this clone. The gene calls are TRBV2 and TRBJ2-7, with D hard to call. The germline V gene has CDR1 SNHLY and CDR2 FYNNEI. Deletions cut 3 bases from V and 6 bases from J, with 15 bases between. There are 14 residues in the CDR3. The CDR3 region is CASSDIGRPSEQYF. CDR3 in DNA: TGTGCCAGCAGTGATATCGGCAGGCCCTCCGAGCAGTACTTC.

This chain joins TRBV6-5 and TRBJ1-5; D gene uncertain. CDR3 length: 15 residues. Trimming cost V 0 bases and J 1 base, with 7 bases left between them. Per the germline V gene, CDR1 is MNHEY and CDR2 is SVGAGI. The CDR3: CASSYSVLSNQPQHF. In DNA, the CDR3 is TGTGCCAGCAGTTACTCAGTCTTGAGCAATCAGCCCCAGCATTTT.

This sequence joins TRBV10-3 and TRBJ1-5; no reliable D call. There are 14 residues in the CDR3. Germline V gene sequence: CDR1 ENHRY, CDR2 SYGVKD. V gave up 3 bases and J gave up 4 bases, with 10 bases separating them. Written as DNA, the CDR3 is TGTGCCATCAGTGAAACTCCGGGTAATCAGCCCCAGCATTTT. This translates into CAISETPGNQPQHF.

This rearrangement joins TRBV5-1 to TRBJ2-5, with 7 bases identical to TRBD1. Germline lookup yields CDR1 SGHRS and CDR2 YFSETQ. The length of the CDR3 is 13 residues. Trimming removed 5 bases from V and 4 bases from J; junction bases left unmatched: 5. CDR3 in DNA: TGCGCCAGCAGGTCAACAGGGGCAGAGACCCAGTACTTC. Translation: CASRSTGAETQYF.

The chain recombines TRBV28 with TRBJ2-5, with 7 bases lining up with TRBD2. The V and J ends lost 5 bases and 0 bases, in that order; junction bases with no gene match: 9. The CDR3 has 16 residues. CDR1 and CDR2 from the germline V gene are MDHEN and SYDVKM. CDR3 protein: CASSPPGGEYQETQYF. In DNA, the CDR3 is TGTGCCAGCAGTCCCCCTGGGGGGGAATACCAAGAGACCCAGTACTTC.

The count of this clone is one. The gene calls are TRBV9 and TRBJ2-7; D may correspond to TRBD1 or TRBD2 (5 bases each). CDR1 and CDR2 (germline): SGDLS, YYNGEE. V lost 0 bases, J lost 2 bases, and 15 bases lay in between. CDR3 length: 16 amino acids. CDR3 in DNA: TGTGCCAGCAGCGTAGCTACAGGAGCGGAGACCTACGAGCAGTACTTC. This encodes CASSVATGAETYEQYF.

This chain uses TRBV2 with TRBJ1-4, with TRBD1 matching over 9 bases. The germline gives CDR1 SNHLY, CDR2 FYNNEI. Trimming took 7 bases from V and 6 from J; bases not matched to a gene: 9. The CDR3 covers 15 residues. The DNA for the CDR3 is TGTGCCAGCATGGATTACGGGACAGGGCATGAAAAACTGTTTTTT. Its translation: CASMDYGTGHEKLFF.

CDR3 amino acids: CASSPEGDTQYF. CDR3 bases: TGTGCCAGTAGTCCTGAGGGGGATACGCAGTATTTT. The chain combines TRBV19 with TRBJ2-3; D tentatively reads TRBD1 or TRBD2 (5 bases each). Germline lookup yields CDR1 LNHDA and CDR2 SQIVND (reference sequence). This CDR3 comprises 12 residues. V was cut by 5 bases and J by 6 bases, with 9 bases left in between.

The chain employs TRBV7-9 and TRBJ2-3, with 7 bases aligning to TRBD1. CDR1 and CDR2 (germline): SEHNR, FQNEAQ (reference sequence). There are 15 residues in the CDR3. The ends lost 3 bases at V and 2 bases at J; junction bases unmatched: 5. The CDR3 nucleotides read TGTGCCAGCAGCTTTGGAACAGGGGTCACAGATACGCAGTATTTT. This encodes CASSFGTGVTDTQYF.